This paragraph covers one T cell receptor beta chain sequence. Its matching antigen is unknown. This sample stems from a study of shared clonotypes between healthy human individuals. Study-level findings and limits: There were few donors, and this limited the genetic and exposure-history diversity represented.

Sequencing used immunoSEQ multiplex PCR; TCRdb keeps in-frame clones, though not all of them. The repertoire holds approximately 1.4 million clones, with 98% as singletons. This CDR3 has 14 residues. The V end was cut by 3 bases, the J end by 2 bases, with 11 bases between. The germline gives CDR1 KGHSH, CDR2 LQKENI. This TCR came from a man aged 25-45 years in good health. The specimen sequenced was naive CD4+ T cells sorted from blood. The subset here: CD45RA+ positively selected. The V and J genes are TRBV18 and TRBJ2-7; no firm D call. The CDR3 coding sequence is TGTGCCAGCTCACCTGAAACGGGCCCCTACGAGCAGTACTTC. Translation gives CASSPETGPYEQYF.